Below, 7 T cell receptor beta chains from the same sample are listed, as sequenced in a study of blood T cell repertoires in COVID-19 (TCRdb year 2020). The library was made by the immunoSEQ multiplex PCR assay. TCRdb's version of the immuneACCESS table is confined to in-frame rearrangements and falls short of the full clone set. An unresolved V gene accounts for under half of the shortfall where checked; the remainder is of unknown origin. This sample holds more than 300,000 clones; approximately 90% were observed only once. The top ten clones comprise around 6% of the sample. The source material was PBMCs or T cells enriched from blood (not recorded which). Every receptor here comes from a woman aged 30 to 39 who had recovered from COVID-19.

The genes are TRBV2 and TRBJ2-1, with unresolved D. Trimming removed 1 base from V and 5 bases from J, with 6 bases in between. CDR1 and CDR2 (germline): SNHLY, FYNNEI. There are 13 residues in the CDR3. CDR3 nucleotides: TGTGCCAGCAGTGAAGTATCGGACAATGAGCAGTTCTTC. It yields the protein CASSEVSDNEQFF.

This chain uses TRBV5-4 with TRBJ1-4; 10 bases map to TRBD1. V was pared by 4 bases and J by 8 bases, with 5 bases of the junction left unmatched. This CDR3 is 14 amino acids long. Germline CDR1 reads SGHNT; CDR2 reads YYREEE (reference sequence). CDR3 nucleotide sequence: TGTGCCAGCAGCAGGACAGGGGGAAGCGAAAAACTGTTTTTT. As protein: CASSRTGGSEKLFF.

The J gene is TRBJ1-2, the V gene TRBV7-9; 9 bases line up with TRBD1. V was clipped by 5 bases and J by 7 bases; unmatched bases: 8. The CDR3 sequence is 14 residues long. The V gene's germline CDR1 is SEHNR and CDR2 FQNEAQ (reference sequence). CDR3 region: CASSPGTGPGGYTF. CDR3 bases: TGTGCCAGCAGCCCCGGGACAGGGCCTGGTGGCTACACCTTC.

The chain is built from TRBV19 and TRBJ1-2; D is unresolved. Germline CDR1 LNHDA, CDR2 SQIVND (reference sequence). The CDR3 contains 15 residues. V was cut by 3 bases and J by 3 bases, with 14 bases left in between. In DNA form, the CDR3 reads TGTGCCAGTAGTATTAGTCACCTAGGCGACTATGGCTACACCTTC. Translation gives CASSISHLGDYGYTF.

The rearrangement links TRBV5-1 to TRBJ1-3, with unresolved D. The V and J ends lost 1 base and 2 bases respectively, with 16 bases between them. This CDR3 comprises 17 residues. Germline values: CDR1 SGHRS, CDR2 YFSETQ. The CDR3 coding sequence is TGCGCCAGCAGCTTGATTATGGGGAGTTTGGCTGGAAACACCATATATTTT. Translation: CASSLIMGSLAGNTIYF.

The rearrangement links TRBV3-1 (or the pseudogene TRBV3-2) to TRBJ1-1, with D perhaps matching TRBD1 (6 bases). V shed 6 bases and J shed 9 bases, with 14 bases lying between them. The CDR3 is 12 amino acids. Germline values: CDR1 LGHDT, CDR2 YNNKEL (reference sequence). CDR3 residues: CASSPGQLKAFF. The DNA of the CDR3 is TGTGCCAGCAGTCCCGGACAGCTAAAAGCTTTCTTT.

This rearrangement joins TRBV5-1 to TRBJ2-4; 8 nucleotides align to TRBD2. CDR3 size: 17 residues. In germline, CDR1 is SGHRS, CDR2 YFSETQ. V was clipped by 4 bases and J by 0 bases; unmatched bases: 9. The CDR3 region is CASSAATSGVAKNIQYF. CDR3 nucleotides: TGCGCCAGCAGCGCGGCAACTAGCGGTGTAGCCAAAAACATTCAGTACTTC.